These 21 T cell receptor beta chains were sequenced from one sample in a study of cytomegalovirus exposure and HLA in healthy donors. PCR amplification relied on 60 Vbeta primers (plus 13 Jbeta primers). Sequencing was performed with immunoSEQ multiplex PCR; in TCRdb, only in-frame clones are kept and a portion is missing. Seen here are about 170,000 clones, 73% observed once, and the top ten hold about 4.9%. Sequencing input: PBMCs. The receptors originated from a woman aged 18-29 years in good health and CMV-seropositive.

The chain is built from TRBV7-2 and TRBJ2-3; 9 bases align to TRBD2. Trimming removed 5 bases from V and 7 bases from J; junction bases left unmatched: 13. The length of the CDR3 is 16 residues. From germline, CDR1 is SGHTA and CDR2 FQGNSA. CDR3 in DNA: TGTGCCAGCAGCCCAGGGCTAGCGGGGAGGGGGAATACGCAGTATTTT. Its translation: CASSPGLAGRGNTQYF.

The chain combines TRBV6-5 with TRBJ2-7, with 8 bases identical to TRBD2. Germline V gene data show CDR1 as MNHEY and CDR2 as SVGAGI. The trim removed 7 bases at V and 2 bases at J, leaving 10 bases unmatched. The CDR3 is made up of 15 amino acids. The CDR3 sequence: CASTRGRGAAYEQYF. As DNA, the CDR3 is TGTGCCAGCACCCGGGGGCGGGGGGCCGCCTACGAGCAGTACTTC.

The chain uses TRBV5-6 and TRBJ1-1, with 9 bases identical to TRBD1. V lost 2 bases to trimming and J lost 4 bases; unmatched junction nucleotides: 3. From germline, CDR1 is SGHDT and CDR2 YYEEEE. The CDR3 is 14 residues long. The CDR3, as DNA: TGTGCCAGCAGCTTACAGGGGGCCGGCACTGAAGCTTTCTTT. Translation: CASSLQGAGTEAFF.

CDR3 nucleotide sequence: TGCGCCAGCAGCTGGGGGACAGGGGGCGCGAATGGCTACACCTTC. It translates to CASSWGTGGANGYTF. The rearrangement joins TRBV5-1 to TRBJ1-2; TRBD1 agrees at 12 bases. The CDR3 length is 15 residues. J lost 6 bases, V lost 3 bases, and 6 bases had no gene match. Germline V gene sequence: CDR1 SGHRS, CDR2 YFSETQ. Full variable domain (rest looked up from reference TRBV5-1 and TRBJ1-2): KAGVTQTPRYLIKTRGQQVTLSCSPISGHRSVSWYQQTPGQGLQFLFEYFSETQRNKGNFPGRFSGRQFSNSRSEMNVSTLELGDSALYLCASSWGTGGANGYTFGSGTRLTVV.

The V call is TRBV6-1, the J call TRBJ2-7; D might be TRBD1 (6 bases). CDR3 size: 13 residues. Germline loops: CDR1 MNHNS, CDR2 SASEGT. Trimming removed 6 bases from V and 6 bases from J, with 15 bases in between. DNA of the CDR3: TGTGCCAGCAGACTCCAGGGGCTACGCGAGCAGTACTTC. It encodes CASRLQGLREQYF.

The V call is TRBV18, the J call TRBJ2-7; 10 bases are a match to TRBD2. V trimming: 8 bases; J trimming: 6 bases; junction bases outside the gene matches: 16. This CDR3 contains 16 residues. Per germline, CDR1 KGHSH and CDR2 LQKENI. CDR3 coding DNA: TGTGCCAGCGCGGCCCGGGTACGGGCTAGCGGGGGCGAGCAGTACTTC. This sequence encodes CASAARVRASGGEQYF.

The chain has TRBV6-5 and TRBJ1-2, with TRBD1 identical over 8 bases. The V segment lost 0 bases and the J segment 1 base; nucleotides outside the gene matches: 4. CDR1 is MNHEY, CDR2 SVGAGI, per germline. This CDR3 contains 16 residues. CDR3 amino acids: CASSYSPDRVNYGYTF. The CDR3 DNA reads TGTGCCAGCAGTTACTCTCCGGACAGGGTTAACTATGGCTACACCTTC.

Remarks on this clone: The conserved phenylalanine or tryptophan is not found at the CDR3 terminus, so this likely reflects a read error. V usage is TRBV4-2 and J usage is TRBJ1-2; D is ambiguous. V dropped 0 bases and J dropped 5 bases, with 13 bases sitting between them. From germline, CDR1 is LGHNA and CDR2 YNFKEQ. This CDR3 contains 15 residues. CDR3 in amino acids: CASSQDRQAPYGYTS. The CDR3 nucleotides read TGTGCCAGCAGCCAAGATCGGCAGGCCCCATATGGCTACACCTCC.

J is TRBJ2-4 and V is TRBV6-5; TRBD2 might be the D (6 bases). The CDR3 is 14 amino acids. Germline V gives CDR1 MNHEY, CDR2 SVGAGI. The V end was cut by 2 bases, the J end by 2 bases, with 7 bases between. CDR3 nucleotides: TGTGCCAGCAGTTACGGAGGGACCAAAAACATTCAGTACTTC. It translates to CASSYGGTKNIQYF.

This clone showed up just a few times. This sequence joins TRBV30 and TRBJ2-5; possible D gene TRBD2, 5 bases. Germline V lookup: CDR1 GTSNPN, CDR2 SVGIG (reference sequence). The CDR3 covers 14 residues. The V and J ends lost 1 base and 5 bases respectively, with 14 bases between them. The DNA of the CDR3 is TGTGCCTGGAGTGCAGGTCTAGGCGGGGAGACCCAGTACTTC. It specifies CAWSAGLGGETQYF.

V and J are TRBV7-2 and TRBJ1-4, with D uncertain. CDR3 size: 16 residues. Germline V gives CDR1 SGHTA, CDR2 FQGNSA. V lost 1 base, J lost 0 bases, and 9 bases lay in between. The CDR3 loop is CASSLVAAATNEKLFF. The CDR3 region has the DNA TGTGCCAGCAGCTTAGTTGCGGCTGCAACTAATGAAAAACTGTTTTTT.

The chain is built from TRBV7-2 and TRBJ2-3, with 9 bases lining up with TRBD2. Germline loops: CDR1 SGHTA, CDR2 FQGNSA. This CDR3 has 13 residues. V lost 11 bases to trimming and J lost 2 bases; unmatched junction nucleotides: 5. CDR3: CAGKRGVTDTQYF. The CDR3 coding sequence is TGTGCCGGAAAGCGGGGGGTCACAGATACGCAGTATTTT.

This chain links TRBV7-2 with TRBJ2-1; 7 positions match TRBD1. The CDR3 sequence is 14 residues long. V shed 5 bases and J 4 bases; nucleotides not matched to a gene: 5. Germline V gives CDR1 SGHTA, CDR2 FQGNSA. The CDR3 sequence: CASSPGQLYNEQFF. CDR3 DNA: TGTGCCAGCAGCCCGGGACAGCTTTACAATGAGCAGTTCTTC.

V usage is TRBV12-5 and J usage is TRBJ1-2; TRBD1 aligns across 8 bases. V was pared by 6 bases and J by 11 bases, with 8 bases of the junction left unmatched. This CDR3 contains 12 residues. Per germline, CDR1 LGHNT and CDR2 FRNRAP. CDR3 nucleotide sequence: TGTGCTAGTGGCATCTCCAGGGGGCGATACACCTTC. It codes for CASGISRGRYTF. Combining the CDR3 with reference TRBV12-5 and TRBJ1-2 gives the whole variable domain DARVTQTPRHKVTEMGQEVTMRCQPILGHNTVFWYRQTMMQGLELLAYFRNRAPLDDSGMPKDRFSAEMPDATLATLKIQPSEPRDSAVYFCASGISRGRYTFGSGTRLTVV.

The chain carries TRBV19 and TRBJ2-4; D uncertain. Germline assignment: CDR1 LNHDA and CDR2 SQIVND (reference sequence). Trimming removed 4 bases from V and 1 base from J, with 20 bases in between. The CDR3 totals 18 residues. CDR3 protein: CASSTRRVTSVAKNIQYF. The CDR3 DNA is TGTGCCAGTAGTACGCGGCGAGTGACCTCGGTCGCCAAAAACATTCAGTACTTC.

This rearrangement joins TRBV14 to TRBJ2-7, with 10 bases fitting TRBD2. This CDR3 is built from 16 residues. V dropped 4 bases and J dropped 7; count of bases not matched to a gene: 13. Germline V CDR1 and CDR2: SGHDN, FVKESK. CDR3 sequence: CASSPLMSGGAEEQYF. CDR3 sequence (DNA): TGTGCCAGCAGCCCTCTTATGAGCGGGGGGGCAGAGGAGCAGTACTTC. Full variable domain (remainder filled in from reference TRBV14 and TRBJ2-7): EAGVTQFPSHSVIEKGQTVTLRCDPISGHDNLYWYRRVMGKEIKFLLHFVKESKQDESGMPNNRFLAERTGGTYSTLKVQPAELEDSGVYFCASSPLMSGGAEEQYFGPGTRLTVT.

This clone has just one count. J is TRBJ2-2 and V is TRBV14, with D maybe TRBD2 (5 bases). Germline V gives CDR1 SGHDN, CDR2 FVKESK. The CDR3 is 18 amino acids. Deletions cut 1 base from V and 4 bases from J, with 19 bases between. CDR3 sequence: CASSQGNRRGRSTGELFF. The DNA for the CDR3 is TGTGCCAGCAGCCAAGGCAATCGACGGGGTCGCAGCACCGGGGAGCTGTTTTTT.

The chain joins TRBV6-5 to TRBJ1-1; TRBD1 agrees at 9 bases. The CDR3 covers 13 residues. The germline gives CDR1 MNHEY, CDR2 SVGAGI. V lost 2 bases, J lost 11 bases, and 6 bases stayed unmatched. The CDR3 DNA is TGTGCCAGCAGTTACACCGGGACAGGGACCGCTTTCTTT. Encoded protein: CASSYTGTGTAFF.

This clone appeared a few times. Other DNA sequences in the same sample also yield this CDR3. The chain joins TRBV27 to TRBJ2-7, with TRBD2 matching over 13 bases. The germline CDR1 and CDR2 sequences are MNHEY and SMNVEV (reference sequence). This CDR3 contains 15 residues. The J segment lost 1 base and the V segment lost 3 bases, leaving 0 bases of the junction unmatched. CDR3 bases: TGTGCCAGCAGTTTGACTAGCGGGGGGTCCTACGAGCAGTACTTC. Encoded protein: CASSLTSGGSYEQYF.

This clone was counted a single time. One junction end does not reproduce the germline sequence, and a read error may be involved. J is TRBJ2-7 and V is TRBV7-9; TRBD1 is a possible D gene (6 bases). CDR1 is SEHNR and CDR2 is FQNEAQ in the germline V gene (reference sequence). This CDR3 comprises 14 residues. The CDR3 sequence is CSSSLAGVGDEQYF. CDR3 nucleotide sequence: TGTTCCAGCAGCTTAGCAGGGGTGGGTGACGAGCAGTACTTC.

This rearrangement joins TRBV5-4 to TRBJ2-5; 8 positions match TRBD2. The CDR3 is 12 amino acids. V shed 1 base and J 7 bases; nucleotides not matched to a gene: 0. Germline CDR1 reads SGHNT; CDR2 reads YYREEE (reference sequence). CDR3 region: CASSLTSGTQYF. The CDR3 DNA reads TGTGCCAGCAGCTTGACTAGCGGGACCCAGTACTTC.